The 25 T cell receptor beta chains in this list originate from one sample, sequenced in a study of CD8 T cells in ankylosing spondylitis (TCRdb year 2017). The library relied on 5' RACE. The listed sequencing device is Illumina HiSeq 2500. Clones were called with MiXCR by TCRdb after fastp trimmed the public reads at Q25, and only in-frame beta chains were retained. Under each unique CDR3 protein, matching rows form one entry showing the most common genes and DNA. The sample table records tens of thousands of distinct CDR3 sequences; 6.2% of these occur just once. The biggest ten clones account for around 4.5% of the sample. The specimen was synovial fluid, either unsorted or a sorted T cell fraction (not recorded which). The receptors originated from a male donor with ankylosing spondylitis.

This clonotype has ten or more counts. The chain uses TRBV20-1 and TRBJ2-7, with D unclear. The V gene lost 0 bases and the J gene lost 6 bases, with 12 bases spanning the gap. CDR1 is DFQATT and CDR2 is SNEGSKA in the germline V gene (reference sequence). CDR3 length: 13 amino acids. CDR3 region: CSARDGAIVEQYF. As DNA, the CDR3 is TGCAGTGCTAGAGATGGTGCGATCGTCGAGCAGTACTTC.

This clonotype has a count of ten or more. The chain couples TRBV30 to TRBJ2-7, with 10 nucleotides matching TRBD1. CDR3 size: 15 residues. J gave up 0 bases and V 2 bases, and 4 bases lay outside the gene matches. Germline CDR1 reads GTSNPN; CDR2 reads SVGIG (reference sequence). CDR3 coding DNA: TGTGCCTGGAGTACAGGGACAGGGGTCTCCTACGAGCAGTACTTC. Encoded protein: CAWSTGTGVSYEQYF.

This clonotype was observed a handful of times. The gene calls are TRBV3-1 and TRBJ2-5; tentatively, D is TRBD2 (6 bases). Per the germline V gene, CDR1 is LGHDT and CDR2 is YNNKEL (reference sequence). This CDR3 has 14 residues. Deletions cut 4 bases from V and 5 bases from J, with 14 bases between. The CDR3 here is CASSRDWAGETQYF. CDR3 sequence (DNA): TGTGCCAGCAGCCGGGACTGGGCGGGGGAGACCCAGTACTTC.

This chain connects TRBV10-3 to TRBJ1-1; the D gene is possibly TRBD1 (5 bases). Germline V gene data show CDR1 as ENHRY and CDR2 as SYGVKD. Trimming took off 2 bases at V and 1 base at J, with 14 bases between the two ends. This CDR3 contains 16 residues. This CDR3 reads CAISEGTRQKNTEAFF. As DNA, the CDR3 is TGTGCCATCAGTGAGGGGACTCGACAGAAGAACACTGAAGCTTTCTTT.

This clonotype was detected many times. The chain uses TRBV7-3 and TRBJ2-3; the match to TRBD2 covers 8 bases. The germline CDR1 and CDR2 sequences are SGHTA and FQGTGA. V gave up 2 bases and J gave up 5 bases; unmatched junction bases: 3. CDR3 length: 14 amino acids. For the CDR3, the DNA is TGTGCCAGCAGCTTATCGCTAGCGGGAGATACGCAGTATTTT. Translating gives CASSLSLAGDTQYF.

The chain uses TRBV11-2 and TRBJ2-3; D gene uncertain. Per the germline V gene, CDR1 is SGHAT and CDR2 is FQNNGV. The CDR3 loop spans 15 amino acids. The germline V and J ends were trimmed by 0 bases and 3 bases, with 10 bases remaining between them. In nucleotides, the CDR3 is TGTGCCAGCAGCTTAGAGCGAGGACGGACAGATACGCAGTATTTT. It is translated as CASSLERGRTDTQYF.

This clonotype has ten or more counts. J is TRBJ2-1 and V is TRBV5-4; D is unclear. The CDR3 sequence is 14 residues long. V was pared by 6 bases and J by 2 bases, with 12 bases between. CDR1 is SGHNT and CDR2 is YYREEE in the germline V gene (reference sequence). The CDR3 loop is CASNLLGAYNEQFF. The DNA of the CDR3 is TGTGCCAGCAACTTACTCGGAGCCTACAATGAGCAGTTCTTC.

This clonotype came up a few times. The V gene is TRBV6-2 or TRBV6-3, the J gene TRBJ1-1, with D tentatively TRBD1 (5 bases). V was shortened by 5 bases and J by 4 bases, with 14 bases between the two germline ends. The CDR3 contains 14 residues. Germline V gene sequence: CDR1 MNHEY, CDR2 SVGEGT. The CDR3 DNA follows: TGTGCCAGCAGTCCGGGGACCGCCGGCACTGAAGCTTTCTTT. Translating gives CASSPGTAGTEAFF.

The rearrangement joins TRBV29-1 to TRBJ2-3; D ambiguous. V lost 7 bases and J 1 base, leaving 21 bases between the germline ends. CDR3 size: 16 residues. Germline V gives CDR1 SQVTM, CDR2 ANQGSEA. This CDR3 reads CSANLIAPGRTDTQYF. As DNA, the CDR3 is TGCAGCGCCAATCTTATCGCCCCCGGACGCACAGATACGCAGTATTTT.

This sequence joins TRBV7-9 and TRBJ1-4, with TRBD1 identical over 10 bases. This CDR3 contains 15 residues. CDR1 SEHNR and CDR2 FQNEAQ come from the germline V gene (reference sequence). V shed 5 bases, J shed 5 bases, and the junction held 5 bases outside the gene matches. In DNA, the CDR3 is TGTGCCAGCAGCCCGGGGGACAGGGGAAATGAAAAACTGTTTTTT. This gives the protein CASSPGDRGNEKLFF.

At least ten counts were recorded for this clonotype. The rearrangement uses TRBV18 and TRBJ2-7; possibly TRBD2 for D (5 bases). There are 15 residues in the CDR3. V was shortened by 3 bases and J by 5 bases, with 17 bases between the two germline ends. Germline CDR1 is KGHSH and CDR2 is LQKENI. CDR3 in amino acids: CASSPLRGTKDEQYF. The CDR3 nucleotides are TGTGCCAGCTCACCTCTTCGGGGTACAAAGGACGAGCAGTACTTC.

This chain links TRBV11-2 with TRBJ2-6, with 7 bases aligning to TRBD2. Per the germline V gene, CDR1 is SGHAT and CDR2 is FQNNGV. V dropped 7 bases and J dropped 0; count of bases not matched to a gene: 12. The CDR3 is 18 residues long. The CDR3 loop reads CASTEGRGRISGANVLTF. The CDR3 DNA follows: TGTGCCAGCACCGAAGGCCGCGGGAGAATCTCTGGGGCCAACGTCCTGACTTTC.

V and J are TRBV20-1 and TRBJ1-5; D call uncertain. Germline CDR1 DFQATT, CDR2 SNEGSKA (reference sequence). V was pared by 4 bases and J by 2 bases, with 15 bases between. The CDR3 is 15 residues long. The DNA for the CDR3 is TGCAGTGCTACCCCGGTCCCGGGAGGCAATCAGCCCCAGCATTTT. Amino acid sequence: CSATPVPGGNQPQHF.

The V call is TRBV18, the J call TRBJ1-1; 11 positions agree with TRBD1. The CDR3 runs to 18 residues. The germline V gene encodes CDR1 KGHSH and CDR2 LQKENI. The trim removed 6 bases at V and 0 bases at J, leaving 12 bases unmatched. CDR3 protein: CASSHEGDRGTLNTEAFF. CDR3 coding DNA: TGTGCCAGCTCCCACGAGGGGGACAGGGGGACTTTGAACACTGAAGCTTTCTTT.

This clonotype was seen ten or more times. V is TRBV3-1 and J is TRBJ1-6; D ambiguous. Germline V gives CDR1 LGHDT, CDR2 YNNKEL (reference sequence). V lost 7 bases and J lost 10, with 17 bases in between. CDR3 length: 14 amino acids. CDR3: CASTEEGSNSPLHF. For the CDR3, the DNA is TGTGCCAGCACCGAGGAGGGCTCTAACTCACCCCTCCACTTT.

This clonotype turned up a few times. The chain has TRBV29-1 and TRBJ1-2; D is ambiguous. CDR3 length: 11 residues. V was trimmed by 6 bases and J by 4 bases, leaving 9 bases between them. Per germline, CDR1 SQVTM and CDR2 ANQGSEA. The CDR3 region is CSVGPSYGYTF. As DNA, the CDR3 is TGCAGCGTCGGACCCAGCTATGGCTACACCTTC.

This clonotype was counted many times. Here the CDR3 reads CASSIEGQLYNEQFF. CDR3 DNA: TGTGCCAGCAGCATAGAGGGACAGCTTTACAATGAGCAGTTCTTC. The chain carries TRBV6-1 and TRBJ2-1, with 7 bases aligning to TRBD1. There are 15 residues in the CDR3. J lost 4 bases, V lost 6 bases, and 9 bases had no gene match. Germline V gene lookup returns CDR1 MNHNS and CDR2 SASEGT.

By sample share, this clonotype is medium-sized. The V and J genes are TRBV10-2 and TRBJ1-5; TRBD1 might be the D (5 bases). V dropped 2 bases and J dropped 7 bases, with 9 bases sitting between them. CDR3 length: 13 amino acids. The germline CDR1 and CDR2 sequences are WSHSY and SAAADI. CDR3 protein: CASSEGARQPQHF. Here the CDR3 DNA reads TGCGCCAGCAGTGAGGGGGCGCGCCAGCCCCAGCATTTT.

This clonotype was detected ten times or more. The V and J genes are TRBV7-8 and TRBJ2-2; TRBD2 is a possible D gene (6 bases). From germline, CDR1 is SGHVS and CDR2 FQNEAQ. The CDR3 contains 15 residues. V was pared by 5 bases and J by 7 bases, with 17 bases between. CDR3 bases: TGTGCCAGCAGCCCGGCCCAGGGACTTGTCGGGGAGCTGTTTTTT. Its protein is CASSPAQGLVGELFF.

Ten or more counts support this clonotype. The chain is built from TRBV12-3 or TRBV12-4 and TRBJ2-3; D is perhaps TRBD2 (5 bases). The CDR3 has 16 residues. Trimming left V 3 bases short and J 1 base short, with 14 bases between. CDR3 region: CASSFPRTGGTDTQYF. CDR3 DNA: TGTGCCAGCAGTTTTCCCCGGACTGGGGGCACAGATACGCAGTATTTT.

There are many counts of this clonotype. The rearrangement links TRBV4-2 to TRBJ2-7, with D possibly matching TRBD1 (6 bases). CDR1 is LGHNA and CDR2 is YNFKEQ in the germline V gene. V dropped 5 bases and J dropped 3 bases, with 17 bases sitting between them. CDR3 size: 15 residues. CDR3 sequence (DNA): TGTGCCAGCAGCTTAAACCGGGACACCGGCTACGAGCAGTACTTC. Translation: CASSLNRDTGYEQYF.

This clonotype was seen ten or more times. The V call is TRBV30, the J call TRBJ2-1, with TRBD2 matching over 10 bases. Trimming at V came to 8 bases and at J to 7 bases, leaving 8 bases not matched to a gene. The CDR3 has 13 amino acids. Germline lookup yields CDR1 GTSNPN and CDR2 SVGIG (reference sequence). CDR3 nucleotides: TGTGCCCAGGAGCGGGAGGGCCAAAATGAGCAGTTCTTC. It codes for CAQEREGQNEQFF.

By frequency in the sample, this clonotype is medium-sized. V gene TRBV12-3 or TRBV12-4 combines with J gene TRBJ2-2, with a possible D match to TRBD2 (5 bases). V was shortened by 2 bases and J by 3 bases, with 10 bases between the two germline ends. The length of the CDR3 is 15 residues. CDR3 nucleotide sequence: TGTGCCAGCAGTTTAAAGCTAGCTTACACCGGGGAGCTGTTTTTT. This translates into CASSLKLAYTGELFF.

This clonotype was recorded a few times. This sequence joins TRBV6-5 and TRBJ1-1; possibly TRBD1 for D (6 bases). V dropped 0 bases and J dropped 11 bases, with 13 bases sitting between them. The CDR3 is 13 residues long. Germline CDR1 MNHEY, CDR2 SVGAGI. This chain's CDR3 is CASSYSRGAAAFF. CDR3 DNA sequence: TGTGCCAGCAGTTACTCGAGGGGGGCGGCGGCTTTCTTT.

This clonotype has a count of ten or more. J is TRBJ2-3 and V is TRBV7-2, with 9 bases lining up with TRBD2. There are 16 residues in the CDR3. After removal of 5 bases from V and 6 bases from J, the junction contained 12 bases not matched to a gene. Per germline, CDR1 SGHTA and CDR2 FQGNSA. DNA of the CDR3: TGTGCCAGCAGCATGAGGGCTAGCGGGACTTCCGATACGCAGTATTTT. It is translated as CASSMRASGTSDTQYF.